The 24 T cell receptor beta chains below come from one sample, sequenced in a study of somatic mutations in cytotoxic T cells in rheumatoid arthritis. The repertoire was sequenced with immunoSEQ multiplex PCR; TCRdb's copy has only in-frame clones and lacks some. Of 15,000 to 20,000 clones listed, around 70% are singletons. Sequencing used CD8+ T cells sorted from blood. The receptors shown here come from a man aged 60 to 69 in good health.

This chain uses TRBV7-6 with TRBJ2-3; 9 bases match TRBD1. Per the germline V gene, CDR1 is SGHVS and CDR2 is FNYEAQ. The V gene end was trimmed by 5 bases and the J gene end by 4 bases; junction bases not matched to a gene: 7. The CDR3 consists of 15 residues. The chain's CDR3 is CASSLGTGLSDTQYF. As DNA, the CDR3 is TGTGCCAGCAGCCTCGGGACAGGGTTATCAGATACGCAGTATTTT.

The rearrangement joins TRBV29-1 to TRBJ2-7, with D possibly TRBD2 on 6 matching bases. Germline V gene sequence: CDR1 SQVTM, CDR2 ANQGSEA. The V end was cut by 3 bases, the J end by 2 bases, with 20 bases between. This CDR3 is 16 amino acids long. CDR3 in DNA: TGCAGCGTTGACGGGACCAATGGGGGAGGCCCCTACGAGCAGTACTTC. Protein sequence: CSVDGTNGGGPYEQYF.

The rearrangement uses TRBV5-4 and TRBJ2-3; D not certain. V lost 2 bases, J lost 2 bases, and 9 bases lay in between. The CDR3 runs to 14 residues. Germline assignment: CDR1 SGHNT and CDR2 YYREEE (reference sequence). In nucleotides, the CDR3 is TGTGCCAGCAGCTTAGGCGGCAACACAGATACGCAGTATTTT. Amino acids: CASSLGGNTDTQYF.

V gene TRBV5-6 combines with J gene TRBJ1-1, with a tentative D call TRBD1 (5 bases). The germline V gene has CDR1 SGHDT and CDR2 YYEEEE. V was pared by 4 bases and J by 5 bases, with 9 bases between. The CDR3 runs 12 residues. CDR3 DNA: TGTGCCAGCAGCCTAGGGGTGACTGAAGCTTTCTTT. It codes for CASSLGVTEAFF. The variable domain in full, completed from reference TRBV5-6 and TRBJ1-1, reads DAGVTQSPTHLIKTRGQQVTLRCSPKSGHDTVSWYQQALGQGPQFIFQYYEEEERQRGNFPDRFSGHQFPNYSSELNVNALLLGDSALYLCASSLGVTEAFFGQGTRLTVV.

This chain links TRBV7-9 with TRBJ1-1; 8 bases match TRBD1. J was trimmed by 2 bases and V by 5 bases; bases with no gene match: 10. Germline V gene lookup returns CDR1 SEHNR and CDR2 FQNEAQ (reference sequence). The CDR3 totals 16 residues. CDR3 sequence reads: CASSPREDRANTEAFF. CDR3 DNA: TGTGCCAGCAGCCCCAGGGAGGACAGGGCTAACACTGAAGCTTTCTTT. Filled out from reference TRBV7-9 and TRBJ1-1, the complete variable domain reads DTGVSQNPRHKITKRGQNVTFRCDPISEHNRLYWYRQTLGQGPEFLTYFQNEAQLEKSRLLSDRFSAERPKGSFSTLEIQRTEQGDSAMYLCASSPREDRANTEAFFGQGTRLTVV.

The chain combines TRBV21-1 with TRBJ2-2; the DNA was not used to check the table's D call, TRBD1. TRBV21-1 is a pseudogene segment. This CDR3 contains 17 residues. The CDR3, as DNA: TGTGCCAGCAGCCCCACCGTGGACAGGGTCCACACCGGGGAGCTGTTTTTT. Protein: CASSPTVDRVHTGELFF.

V is TRBV5-4 and J is TRBJ2-3, with 8 bases aligning to TRBD2. There are 16 residues in the CDR3. Germline V CDR1 and CDR2: SGHNT, YYREEE (reference sequence). Trimming at V came to 1 base and at J to 1 base, leaving 5 bases not matched to a gene. The CDR3 region is CASSLKARGGTDTQYF. The CDR3 DNA follows: TGTGCCAGCAGCTTGAAGGCGCGGGGGGGCACAGATACGCAGTATTTT.

The V call is TRBV5-8, the J call TRBJ2-4; tentative D call: TRBD1 (7 bases). V was cut by 2 bases and J by 0 bases, with 12 bases left in between. The CDR3 loop spans 16 amino acids. The V gene's germline CDR1 is SGHTS and CDR2 YDEGEE. CDR3 amino acids: CASSFRQGLAKNIQYF. The CDR3 DNA reads as TGTGCCAGCAGCTTTAGACAGGGACTAGCCAAAAACATTCAGTACTTC.

The V gene is TRBV5-6, the J gene TRBJ2-3, with 15 bases that match TRBD2. The CDR3 extends over 19 amino acids. With V trimmed by 1 base and J by 0 bases, 6 bases remained unmatched. The germline V gene has CDR1 SGHDT and CDR2 YYEEEE. The CDR3 nucleotides are TGTGCCAGCAGCTTGTGGGGACTAGCGGGAGGAGGGAGCACAGATACGCAGTATTTT. Amino acid sequence: CASSLWGLAGGGSTDTQYF.

The chain uses TRBV27 and TRBJ2-4; D possibly corresponds to TRBD2 (5 bases). Germline V CDR1 and CDR2: MNHEY, SMNVEV (reference sequence). V was cut by 3 bases and J by 0 bases, with 6 bases left in between. This CDR3 is built from 14 residues. Here the CDR3 DNA reads TGTGCCAGCAGTTTGGGAGTAGCCAAAAACATTCAGTACTTC. This gives the protein CASSLGVAKNIQYF.

This clone occurred a few times. This chain links TRBV7-9 with TRBJ2-5, with D possibly matching TRBD2 (7 bases). Near its end, the DNA agrees better with TRBJ2-7, so the J call may be wrong. The CDR3 loop spans 13 amino acids. Germline V CDR1 and CDR2: SEHNR, FQNEAQ (reference sequence). DNA for the CDR3: TGTGCCAGCACCAAGGGGGGGCCCTACGAGCAGTACTTC. It encodes CASTKGGPYEQYF.

J is TRBJ1-2 and V is TRBV18; maybe TRBD1 (5 bases). This CDR3 comprises 14 residues. V was trimmed by 6 bases and J by 2 bases, leaving 13 bases between them. Germline V lookup: CDR1 KGHSH, CDR2 LQKENI. CDR3 DNA sequence: TGTGCCAGCTCGGACGCAGGGTTGAACTATGGCTACACCTTC. This sequence encodes CASSDAGLNYGYTF.

The chain employs TRBV7-6 and TRBJ1-6; D is undetermined. The germline gives CDR1 SGHVS, CDR2 FNYEAQ. The length of the CDR3 is 15 residues. Between the trimmed V and J ends, which lost 5 bases and 0 bases, there was a span of 8 bases. The CDR3 DNA is TGTGCCAGCAGCCCGAGTAGCTCCTATAATTCACCCCTCCACTTT. Amino acids: CASSPSSSYNSPLHF. Full variable domain (remainder filled in from reference TRBV7-6 and TRBJ1-6): GAGVSQSPRYKVTKRGQDVALRCDPISGHVSLYWYRQALGQGPEFLTYFNYEAQQDKSGLPNDRFSAERPEGSISTLTIQRTEQRDSAMYRCASSPSSSYNSPLHFGNGTRLTVT.

The J gene is TRBJ2-3, the V gene TRBV7-9; 10 bases agree with TRBD2. Trimming at V came to 4 bases and at J to 4 bases, leaving 17 bases not matched to a gene. This CDR3 contains 19 residues. Germline values: CDR1 SEHNR, CDR2 FQNEAQ (reference sequence). CDR3 sequence (DNA): TGTGCCAGCAGCTCAACAAGGATAGCGGGGGGAAAGCGCGCAGATACGCAGTATTTT. Its protein is CASSSTRIAGGKRADTQYF.

The rearrangement links TRBV5-1 to TRBJ2-7; 8 nucleotides align to TRBD1. The V and J ends lost 4 bases and 5 bases, in that order; junction bases with no gene match: 5. The CDR3 is 13 amino acids. CDR1 is SGHRS and CDR2 is YFSETQ in the germline V gene. The DNA for the CDR3 is TGCGCCAGCAGCCACGGACAGGGCGACGAGCAGTACTTC. Protein sequence: CASSHGQGDEQYF.

Judged by abundance, this clone is medium-sized (0.01 to 0.1%). CDR3 loop: CATSREGTGVGTF. Here the CDR3 DNA reads TGTGCCACCAGCAGAGAAGGGACAGGGGTGGGCACCTTC. The chain recombines TRBV15 with TRBJ1-2; 10 bases align to TRBD1. The germline CDR1 and CDR2 sequences are LNHNV and YYDKDF (reference sequence). CDR3 length equals 13 residues. The V segment lost 0 bases and the J segment 13 bases; nucleotides outside the gene matches: 5.

The chain joins TRBV7-9 to TRBJ2-7, with TRBD2 matching over 14 bases. The V segment lost 10 bases and the J segment 1 base; nucleotides outside the gene matches: 9. The CDR3 extends over 16 amino acids. The germline gives CDR1 SEHNR, CDR2 FQNEAQ (reference sequence). The CDR3 region is CATSWGLAGVSYEQYF. The CDR3 coding sequence is TGTGCCACATCGTGGGGACTAGCGGGAGTGTCCTACGAGCAGTACTTC.

V is TRBV9 and J is TRBJ2-3, with 10 bases that match TRBD2. With 5 bases clipped from V and 4 bases from J, the junction kept 7 bases outside the gene matches. Germline V gives CDR1 SGDLS, CDR2 YYNGEE. This CDR3 is built from 15 residues. CDR3 coding DNA: TGTGCCAGCAGTGCCGGGACTAGCGTAGCAGATACGCAGTATTTT. This encodes CASSAGTSVADTQYF.

There are a few counts of this clone. At the DNA level, this CDR3 is encoded by other sequences in the same sample as well. The J gene is TRBJ2-1, the V gene TRBV19; 8 bases match TRBD2. V lost 3 bases to trimming and J lost 0 bases; unmatched junction nucleotides: 4. Germline CDR1 reads LNHDA; CDR2 reads SQIVND (reference sequence). CDR3 length equals 16 residues. CDR3 in DNA: TGTGCCAGTAGTATTTCGGGGGGGAGCTCCTACAATGAGCAGTTCTTC. Translated, it gives CASSISGGSSYNEQFF. Complete variable domain (other parts from reference TRBV19 and TRBJ2-1): DGGITQSPKYLFRKEGQNVTLSCEQNLNHDAMYWYRQDPGQGLRLIYYSQIVNDFQKGDIAEGYSVSREKKESFPLTVTSAQKNPTAFYLCASSISGGSSYNEQFFGPGTRLTVL.

This clone has only a few counts. This chain links TRBV7-2 with TRBJ1-2; possibly TRBD1 for D (5 bases). Germline V CDR1 and CDR2: SGHTA, FQGNSA. This CDR3 has 14 residues. V shed 8 bases and J shed 4 bases, with 17 bases lying between them. The CDR3 coding sequence is TGTGCCAGCGTCGACGGGGGGGTGGGCTATGGCTACACCTTC. Residues: CASVDGGVGYGYTF.

This clone showed up just a few times. The genes are TRBV7-2 and TRBJ2-1; the D gene is possibly TRBD2 (5 bases). The CDR3 has 13 amino acids. The germline V and J ends were trimmed by 0 bases and 10 bases, with 10 bases remaining between them. The V gene's germline CDR1 is SGHTA and CDR2 FQGNSA. The chain's CDR3 is CASSLARAREQFF. As DNA, the CDR3 is TGTGCCAGCAGCTTAGCGAGGGCGAGAGAGCAGTTCTTC.

The chain carries TRBV4-1 and TRBJ2-5; a possible D gene is TRBD1 (6 bases). There are 16 residues in the CDR3. Trimming took off 4 bases at V and 5 bases at J, with 20 bases between the two ends. Germline lookup yields CDR1 MGHRA and CDR2 YSYEKL. Here the CDR3 reads CASSRSHVRGSETQYF. The CDR3 DNA follows: TGCGCCAGCAGCCGATCCCACGTCAGGGGCTCGGAGACCCAGTACTTC.

This chain connects TRBV30 to TRBJ2-2; TRBD2 matches 11 bases. This CDR3 has 13 residues. Germline V lookup: CDR1 GTSNPN, CDR2 SVGIG (reference sequence). The trim removed 6 bases at V and 7 bases at J, leaving 4 bases unmatched. CDR3 sequence (DNA): TGTGCCTGCATTAGCGGGGGGGGCGGGGAGCTGTTTTTT. Protein sequence: CACISGGGGELFF.

This chain connects TRBV19 to TRBJ2-5, with TRBD2 identical over 8 bases. The CDR3 spans 14 residues. Germline trimming cut 5 bases from V and 6 bases from J; bases unmatched to any gene: 8. CDR1 and CDR2 (germline): LNHDA, SQIVND (reference sequence). The CDR3 protein is CASSQVEREQTQYF. As DNA, the CDR3 is TGTGCCAGTAGTCAGGTCGAGCGGGAGCAGACCCAGTACTTC. Filled out from reference TRBV19 and TRBJ2-5, the complete variable domain reads DGGITQSPKYLFRKEGQNVTLSCEQNLNHDAMYWYRQDPGQGLRLIYYSQIVNDFQKGDIAEGYSVSREKKESFPLTVTSAQKNPTAFYLCASSQVEREQTQYFGPGTRLLVL.